These T cell receptor beta chains were read from a single sample in a study of chemoradiotherapy in HPV16-positive cancers. Some clones are missing from TCRdb's copy, which holds only in-frame ones; the method was immunoSEQ multiplex PCR. Found here are about 14,000 clones, around nine tenths of them singletons; the top ten hold about 3.9%. Sequenced here: tumor tissue, sampled from a patient who underwent chemoradiotherapy. These receptors were obtained from a human donor with HPV-associated anogenital cancer. The CDR3 runs from the conserved cysteine through the conserved F or W. D genes are given only for firm matches.

TRBV19	-	TRBJ1-5	CASSNGAGRFYQPQHF	TGTGCCAGTAGTAATGGCGCAGGGAGATTTTATCAGCCCCAGCATTTT
TRBV7-9	-	TRBJ2-3	CASSLAVLPTDTQYF	TGTGCCAGCAGCTTAGCTGTCCTACCAACAGATACGCAGTATTTT
TRBV30	-	TRBJ1-1	CAWSRTLNTEAFF	TGTGCCTGGAGTCGGACTTTGAACACTGAAGCTTTCTTT
TRBV19	TRBD2	TRBJ2-1	CASTLHRASGSLNEQFF	TGTGCCAGTACCCTCCATCGGGCTAGCGGGAGTCTGAATGAGCAGTTCTTC
TRBV5-6	TRBD2	TRBJ2-1	CATNFGGSSYNEQFF	TGTGCCACCAACTTCGGGGGGAGCTCCTACAATGAGCAGTTCTTC
TRBV25-1	TRBD1	TRBJ2-4	CASSSQGNIQYF	TGTGCCAGCAGTTCACAGGGGAACATTCAGTACTTC
TRBV7-6	-	TRBJ2-1	CASSPSTPSVPSYNEQFF	TGTGCCAGCAGCCCCAGCACTCCTAGCGTACCGTCCTACAATGAGCAGTTCTTC
TRBV11-3	TRBD1	TRBJ1-4	CASSSLASMWGTGNRKLFF	TGTGCCAGCAGCTCCCTAGCCTCAATGTGGGGGACAGGTAACCGAAAACTGTTTTTT
TRBV10-3	-	TRBJ1-1	CAIGVNTEAFF	TGTGCCATCGGGGTGAACACTGAAGCTTTCTTT
TRBV5-5	TRBD1	TRBJ1-1	CASSLVIDRDTEAFF	TGTGCCAGCAGCTTGGTAATCGACAGGGACACTGAAGCTTTCTTT